Listed here are 22 T cell receptor beta chains from one sample, sequenced in a study of T-cell reconstitution after alpha-beta-depleted transplantation in children. As it was prepared, the TCRbeta library received unique molecular identifiers. A single record per CDR3 protein comes from TCRdb applying MiXCR to the PCR reads. The repertoire holds 600,000 or so distinct CDR3 sequences, with more than 20% as singletons. Sequenced material: PBMCs, mostly from graft donor cells, taken 360 days after TCRalphabeta/CD19-depleted stem cell transplant. Receptors were obtained from a boy in the first two years of life who had a stem cell transplant for acute myeloid leukemia, so the T cells may come from the graft donor.

Turning to this clonotype: An end of the junction does not agree with germline; a read error may underlie this. The V call is TRBV25-1, the J call TRBJ1-6; the D gene is possibly TRBD1 (6 bases). The V gene's germline CDR1 is MGHDK and CDR2 SYGVNS. This CDR3 is built from 15 residues. The chain's CDR3 is CASRGARGYHSPLHF. The CDR3 bases are TGTGCCAGCAGAGGTGCCAGGGGCTATCATTCACCCCTCCACTTT.

This clonotype occurred many times. The chain is built from TRBV7-2 and TRBJ1-1, with D unresolved. Looked up from germline, CDR1 is SGHTA and CDR2 is FQGNSA. There are 16 residues in the CDR3. The V and J ends lost 0 bases and 5 bases respectively, with 16 bases between them. The CDR3 loop reads CASSLASRVVDTEAFF. The CDR3 DNA reads as TGTGCCAGCAGCTTAGCGTCGAGGGTAGTAGATACTGAAGCTTTCTTT.

The chain is built from TRBV6-1 and TRBJ1-6; D uncertain. Between the trimmed V and J ends, which lost 7 bases and 7 bases, there was a span of 14 bases. This CDR3 contains 14 residues. The germline V gene has CDR1 MNHNS and CDR2 SASEGT. The CDR3 loop is CASTAGILNSPLHF. CDR3 sequence (DNA): TGTGCCAGCACCGCCGGGATTTTAAATTCACCCCTCCACTTT.

The V and J genes are TRBV10-2 and TRBJ1-5; 9 positions agree with TRBD1. The CDR3 runs 15 residues. J gave up 6 bases and V 7 bases, and 10 bases lay outside the gene matches. Germline V gene sequence: CDR1 WSHSY, CDR2 SAAADI. DNA of the CDR3: TGCGCCAGCACTCCGTCGACAGGGGGTAGTCAGCCCCAGCATTTT. Its translation: CASTPSTGGSQPQHF.

This clonotype was seen many times. The gene calls are TRBV12-3 or TRBV12-4 and TRBJ2-1; a possible D gene is TRBD1 (6 bases). The CDR3 runs to 14 residues. V was trimmed by 7 bases and J by 2 bases, leaving 12 bases between them. CDR3 sequence reads: CASNKDSPYNEQFF. The CDR3 DNA reads as TGTGCCAGCAATAAGGACAGTCCCTACAATGAGCAGTTCTTC.

This clonotype was seen a few times. The V call is TRBV7-2, the J call TRBJ1-1; D might be TRBD1 (6 bases). With 5 bases removed from V and 0 bases from J, the gap between germline ends came to 10 bases. Germline V gene lookup returns CDR1 SGHTA and CDR2 FQGNSA. The CDR3 is 14 residues long. The CDR3 region is CASSPGAMNTEAFF. The CDR3 DNA sequence: TGTGCCAGCAGCCCAGGGGCGATGAACACTGAAGCTTTCTTT.

V gene TRBV20-1 combines with J gene TRBJ1-1; D remains ambiguous. The CDR3 is 13 amino acids. The germline CDR1 and CDR2 sequences are DFQATT and SNEGSKA (reference sequence). Deletions cut 4 bases from V and 2 bases from J, with 11 bases between. CDR3 coding DNA: TGCAGTGCTATAGACCCTTTCAACACTGAAGCTTTCTTT. The encoded protein is CSAIDPFNTEAFF.

V and J are TRBV7-8 and TRBJ2-7; D unclear. CDR3 length: 14 amino acids. The V end lost 2 bases, the J end lost 2 bases, and 10 bases lay between the germline ends. From germline, CDR1 is SGHVS and CDR2 FQNEAQ. The CDR3 loop reads CASSLNQVTYEQYF. The CDR3 DNA reads TGTGCCAGCAGCTTAAACCAGGTAACCTACGAGCAGTACTTC.

This chain connects TRBV4-1 to TRBJ2-7; TRBD1 agrees at 9 bases. There are 15 residues in the CDR3. V shed 3 bases, J shed 2 bases, and the junction held 5 bases outside the gene matches. CDR1 MGHRA and CDR2 YSYEKL come from the germline V gene. CDR3 sequence: CASSQTWTGAYEQYV. Written as DNA, the CDR3 is TGCGCCAGCAGCCAGACGTGGACAGGGGCCTACGAGCAGTACGTC.

V and J are TRBV29-1 and TRBJ1-2; D is perhaps TRBD1 (5 bases). Germline V gene data show CDR1 as SQVTM and CDR2 as ANQGSEA. The CDR3 contains 13 residues. The V end lost 2 bases, the J end lost 2 bases, and 9 bases lay between the germline ends. This CDR3 reads CSVESGGNYGYTF. In DNA, the CDR3 is TGCAGCGTTGAATCGGGGGGGAACTATGGCTACACCTTC.

The genes are TRBV12-3 or TRBV12-4 and TRBJ2-7; maybe TRBD2 (6 bases). This CDR3 is 11 amino acids long. Trimming stripped 9 bases from V and 0 bases from J, with 6 bases between. The CDR3 DNA is TGTGCCAGGGGGGGCTCCTACGAGCAGTACGTC. Translation gives CARGGSYEQYV.

This clonotype was found many times. This chain connects TRBV6-1 to TRBJ2-5, with 9 nucleotides matching TRBD1. Germline V gives CDR1 MNHNS, CDR2 SASEGT. V shed 4 bases and J 4 bases; nucleotides not matched to a gene: 10. CDR3 length equals 16 residues. The DNA of the CDR3 is TGTGCCAGCAGTGTGGACAGGGGTCCTTTCCTAGAGACCCAGTACTTC. Translating it yields CASSVDRGPFLETQYF.

This rearrangement joins TRBV12-3 or TRBV12-4 to TRBJ2-2, with D perhaps being TRBD1 or TRBD2 (5 bases each). This CDR3 is built from 17 residues. Trimming removed 6 bases from V and 0 bases from J, with 17 bases in between. CDR3 DNA: TGTGCCAGCAGCCCGGACGGGGACGGGCCGAACACCGGGGAGCTGTTTTTT. Translated, it gives CASSPDGDGPNTGELFF.

The sample holds many counts of this clonotype. The rearrangement uses TRBV12-3 or TRBV12-4 and TRBJ2-2, with D uncertain. Trimming left V 5 bases short and J 2 bases short, with 15 bases between. The CDR3 consists of 16 residues. CDR3 residues: CASSPLELLNTGELFF. As DNA, the CDR3 is TGTGCCAGCAGTCCTCTAGAATTACTAAACACCGGGGAGCTGTTTTTT.

The V gene is TRBV6-5, the J gene TRBJ2-3, with D perhaps TRBD1 (5 bases). Germline V gene lookup returns CDR1 MNHEY and CDR2 SVGAGI. The CDR3 length is 16 residues. Trimming stripped 0 bases from V and 2 bases from J, with 12 bases between. Written as DNA, the CDR3 is TGTGCCAGCAGTTACTCGGGGCCCGGCCCCACAGATACGCAGTATTTT. This translates into CASSYSGPGPTDTQYF.

This clonotype was recorded many times. The V gene is TRBV5-6, the J gene TRBJ1-2; D is unresolved. This CDR3 has 14 residues. Looked up from germline, CDR1 is SGHDT and CDR2 is YYEEEE. With 2 bases removed from V and 5 bases from J, the gap between germline ends came to 13 bases. For the CDR3, the DNA is TGTGCCAGCAGCTTTTCATTCCAGCCATATGGCTACACCTTC. Amino acids: CASSFSFQPYGYTF.

This clonotype has only a few counts. The CDR3 protein is CASRQTGPILYNEQFF. CDR3 sequence (DNA): TGTGCCAGCAGACAAACAGGACCCATCTTATACAATGAGCAGTTCTTC. The chain links TRBV12-3 or TRBV12-4 to TRBJ2-1; TRBD1 is a possible D gene (5 bases). V gave up 6 bases and J gave up 4 bases, with 19 bases separating them. The CDR3 has 16 amino acids.

This clonotype occurred a few times. V is TRBV6-5 and J is TRBJ2-5; D not resolved. The CDR3 totals 11 residues. Deletions cut 7 bases from V and 5 bases from J, with 8 bases between. Germline V gives CDR1 MNHEY, CDR2 SVGAGI. The CDR3, as DNA: TGTGCCAGCACCCAGGCGGAGACCCAGTACTTC. Residues: CASTQAETQYF.

The chain is built from TRBV14 and TRBJ1-2; D is possibly TRBD1 (6 bases). Trimming removed 5 bases from V and 4 bases from J, with 17 bases in between. The CDR3 spans 15 residues. From germline, CDR1 is SGHDN and CDR2 FVKESK. The CDR3 sequence: CASSKQGTFGYGYTF. The CDR3 DNA sequence: TGTGCCAGCAGCAAACAGGGAACCTTTGGCTATGGCTACACCTTC.

This clonotype was counted only a few times. The CDR3: CASKGSPREWPLHF. The CDR3 DNA sequence: TGTGCCAGCAAGGGTAGTCCGAGAGAGTGGCCCCTCCACTTT. V is TRBV6-1 and J is TRBJ1-6; D is ambiguous. CDR1 and CDR2 (germline): MNHNS, SASEGT. V shed 7 bases and J shed 13 bases, with 20 bases lying between them. This CDR3 spans 14 amino acids.

Ten or more counts support this clonotype. This rearrangement joins TRBV20-1 to TRBJ2-3, with D unclear. Per germline, CDR1 DFQATT and CDR2 SNEGSKA (reference sequence). This CDR3 is 16 amino acids long. The V end lost 5 bases, the J end lost 1 base, and 19 bases lay between the germline ends. CDR3 sequence reads: CSAASTWPPGTDTQYF. CDR3 coding DNA: TGCAGTGCTGCCTCGACTTGGCCCCCCGGCACAGATACGCAGTATTTT.

This clonotype came up a few times. The gene calls are TRBV5-5 and TRBJ2-7, with TRBD1 matching 7 bases. V dropped 1 base and J dropped 3; count of bases not matched to a gene: 7. Germline lookup yields CDR1 SGHKS and CDR2 YYEKEE (reference sequence). This CDR3 has 15 amino acids. CDR3 protein: CASSLTGELLYEQYV. CDR3 DNA: TGTGCCAGCAGCTTGACAGGGGAGCTTCTCTACGAGCAGTACGTC.